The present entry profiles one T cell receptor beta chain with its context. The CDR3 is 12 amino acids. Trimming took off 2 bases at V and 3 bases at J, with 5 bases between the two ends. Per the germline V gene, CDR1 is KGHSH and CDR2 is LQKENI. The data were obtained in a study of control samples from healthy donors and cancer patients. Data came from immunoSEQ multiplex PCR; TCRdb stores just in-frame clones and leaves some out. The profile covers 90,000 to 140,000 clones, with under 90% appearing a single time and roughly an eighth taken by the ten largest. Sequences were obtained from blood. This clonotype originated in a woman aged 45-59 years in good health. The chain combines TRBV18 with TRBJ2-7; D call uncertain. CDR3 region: CASSPESYEQYF. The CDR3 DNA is TGTGCCAGCTCACCAGAAAGCTACGAGCAGTACTTC. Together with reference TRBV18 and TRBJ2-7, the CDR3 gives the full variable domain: NAGVMQNPRHLVRRRGQEARLRCSPMKGHSHVYWYRQLPEEGLKFMVYLQKENIIDESGMPKERFSAEFPKEGPSILRIQQVVRGDSAAYFCASSPESYEQYFGPGTRLTVT.